This TCR beta chain was recorded in a study of T-cell reconstitution after alpha-beta-depleted transplantation in children (dated by TCRdb to about 2016). About the full investigation: Using TCR repertoire profiling, the study quantitatively followed how T-cell immune reconstitution unfolded in children after TCRalphabeta/CD19-depleted allogeneic hematopoietic cell transplantation.

Results the study describes overall, beyond this receptor: The frequencies of hyperexpanded clones fell over the following months, and after one year, T-cell counts and TCRbeta diversity were mostly attributed to newly produced T cells. Apparently early alphabetaT-cell count recovery about two months after transplant reportedly relied on only several hundred rapidly expanded clones derived from non-depleted graft cells. The high TCRbeta diversity at day 60 in some patients was ascribed to recipient T cells and intrathymic progenitors that had survived conditioning.

This sample's treatment or condition label indicates: allogeneic hematopoietic cell transplantation with graft depleted of TCRalphabeta T cells and CD19 B cells. The children who served as transplant recipients had been given grafts of TCRalphabeta/CD19-depleted allogeneic hematopoietic cells. Worth noting for this clonotype: Its antigen remains unidentified. Within one base of it there is no much larger clone, and no base qualities were kept.

Library preparation was by PCR. The sequencer was an Illumina HiSeq 2500. To normalize quantification of the TCRbeta repertoire, the TCR libraries were built with molecular barcoding that relied on unique molecular identifiers. TCRdb redid the processing of the public reads, applying fastp at Q25 and MiXCR, and retained in-frame beta chains. Each CDR3 protein gets just one entry, which takes the most common genes and DNA from the rows behind it. The sample table shows approximately 520,000 distinct CDR3 sequences, and about an eighth are seen once. The ten largest clonotypes hold 12% to 15% of the sample. Taken from cysteine to phenylalanine, the CDR3 has 15 residues. CDR3 DNA is the only sequence kept; it has 45 bases, read in frame from the first base. CDR1 and CDR2 (LGHNA, YNFKEQ) derive from the germline V gene. V ends up 1 base short and J 0 bases short, with an unmatched junction base count of 3.

This TCR derives from a female patient aged 2-15 years who had a stem cell transplant for aplastic anemia, so the T cells may come from the graft donor. This material consisted of PBMCs, mostly from graft donor cells, taken 180 days after TCRalphabeta/CD19-depleted stem cell transplant. Rearrangement joined TRBV4-2 to TRBJ2-7, with 7 junctional bases fitting TRBD1. The nucleotide sequence reads as follows: TGTGCCAGCAGCCAAGCCGACAGGGACTCCTACGAGCAGTACTTC. It specifies CASSQADRDSYEQYF.